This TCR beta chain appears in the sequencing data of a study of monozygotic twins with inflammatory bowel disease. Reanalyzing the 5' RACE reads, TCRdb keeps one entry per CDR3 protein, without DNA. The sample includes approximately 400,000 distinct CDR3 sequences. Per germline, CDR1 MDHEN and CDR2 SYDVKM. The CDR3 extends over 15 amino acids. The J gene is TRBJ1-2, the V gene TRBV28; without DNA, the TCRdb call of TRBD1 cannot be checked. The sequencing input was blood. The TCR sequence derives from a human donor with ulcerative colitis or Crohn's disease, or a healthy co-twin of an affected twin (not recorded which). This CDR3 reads CASKGYGQGSYGYTF.